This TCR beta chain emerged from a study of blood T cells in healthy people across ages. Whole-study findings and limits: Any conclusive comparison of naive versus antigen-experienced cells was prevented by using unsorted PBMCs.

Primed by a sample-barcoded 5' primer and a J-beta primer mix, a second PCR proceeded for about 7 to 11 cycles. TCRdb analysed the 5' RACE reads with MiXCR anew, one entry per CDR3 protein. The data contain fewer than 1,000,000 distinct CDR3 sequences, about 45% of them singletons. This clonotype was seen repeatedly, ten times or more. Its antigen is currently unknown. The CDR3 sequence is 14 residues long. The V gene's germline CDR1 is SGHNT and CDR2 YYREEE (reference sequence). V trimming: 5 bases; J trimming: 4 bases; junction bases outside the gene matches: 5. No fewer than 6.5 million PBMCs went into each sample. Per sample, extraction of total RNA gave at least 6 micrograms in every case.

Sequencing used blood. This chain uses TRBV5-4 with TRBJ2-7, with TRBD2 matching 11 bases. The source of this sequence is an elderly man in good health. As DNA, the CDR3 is TGTGCCAGCAGAACTAGCGGGAGTCTTTACGAGCAGTACTTC. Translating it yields CASRTSGSLYEQYF.